Below, 2 T cell receptor beta chains from the same sample are listed, as sequenced in a study of shared T cell receptors in the human thymus. The assay was immunoSEQ multiplex PCR, and TCRdb's table has in-frame clones only and misses some. This sample has around 730,000 clones; 70% to 90% occur once, and the top ten carry approximately 0.01%. The same data also went into a second study, on human thymus T cells.

What was sequenced was thymocytes. The receptors come from a girl under three years old with a congenital heart defect.

This clone was counted a single time. The chain is built from TRBV7-9 and TRBJ1-2, with D tentatively TRBD1 (6 bases). Trimming left V 0 bases short and J 1 base short, with 6 bases between. Germline V gives CDR1 SEHNR, CDR2 FQNEAQ (reference sequence). The CDR3 consists of 14 residues. The CDR3 DNA sequence: TGTGCCAGCAGCTTAGCACAGGGTAACTATGGCTACACCTTC. Protein sequence: CASSLAQGNYGYTF.

The V call is TRBV19, the J call TRBJ1-1; the D gene is possibly TRBD1 (5 bases). V lost 5 bases and J lost 3, with 13 bases in between. The CDR3 totals 14 residues. CDR1 is LNHDA, CDR2 SQIVND, per germline (reference sequence). This chain's CDR3 is CASSGRAGDTEAFF. Here the CDR3 DNA reads TGTGCCAGTAGTGGCAGGGCGGGGGACACTGAAGCTTTCTTT.